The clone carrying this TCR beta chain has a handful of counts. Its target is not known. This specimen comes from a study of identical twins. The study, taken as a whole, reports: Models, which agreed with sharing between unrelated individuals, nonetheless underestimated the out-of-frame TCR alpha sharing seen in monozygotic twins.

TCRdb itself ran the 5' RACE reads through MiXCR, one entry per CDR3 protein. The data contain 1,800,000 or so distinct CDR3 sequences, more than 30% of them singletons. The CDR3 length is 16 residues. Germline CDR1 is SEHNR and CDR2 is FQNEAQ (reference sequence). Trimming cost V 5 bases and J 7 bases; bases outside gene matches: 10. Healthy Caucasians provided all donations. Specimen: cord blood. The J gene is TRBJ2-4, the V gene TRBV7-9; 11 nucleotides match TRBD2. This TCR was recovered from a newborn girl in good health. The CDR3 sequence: CASSPVPGLAVNIQYF. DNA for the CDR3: TGTGCCAGCAGCCCCGTACCGGGACTAGCGGTTAACATTCAGTACTTC.